The rows below give T cell receptor beta chains drawn from one sample of a study of blood T cells in healthy people across ages. A single record per CDR3 protein comes from TCRdb applying MiXCR to the 5' RACE reads. The sample contains over a million distinct CDR3 sequences, roughly 64% of which appear only once. The specimen sequenced was blood. The receptors derive from a man younger than 30 in good health. Both conserved end residues are part of each CDR3. Each record gives: clone size, V gene, D gene, J gene, CDR3 DNA, CDR3 protein. D genes are given only for firm matches. Clone size appears in some rows only: once, few, many, or a class for an expanded clone.

abundance: once; v_gene: TRBV5-1; d_gene: .; j_gene: TRBJ2-1; CDR3nt: TGCGCCAGCAGCTTGACCGCTACAGGAAACAATGAGCAGTTCTTC; CDR3aa: CASSLTATGNNEQFF
abundance: .; v_gene: TRBV5-1; d_gene: .; j_gene: TRBJ2-5; CDR3nt: TGCGCCAGCAGCTTGGATCGGGACACCCTGGAAGAGACCCAGTACTTC; CDR3aa: CASSLDRDTLEETQYF
abundance: .; v_gene: TRBV12-3/TRBV12-4; d_gene: TRBD1; j_gene: TRBJ2-5; CDR3nt: TGTGCCAGCAGACCTGGACAGGGGGCCTACAATGAGCAGTACTTC; CDR3aa: CASRPGQGAYNEQYF
abundance: .; v_gene: TRBV2; d_gene: .; j_gene: TRBJ2-7; CDR3nt: TGTGCCAGCAGTGGCGCCGATGGCACCTACGAGCAGTACTTC; CDR3aa: CASSGADGTYEQYF
abundance: .; v_gene: TRBV19; d_gene: TRBD1; j_gene: TRBJ1-5; CDR3nt: TGTGCCAGTAACCCGACAGGGACGGACAATCAGCCCCAGCATTTT; CDR3aa: CASNPTGTDNQPQHF
abundance: .; v_gene: TRBV20-1; d_gene: TRBD2; j_gene: TRBJ2-7; CDR3nt: TGCAGTGCTAGAAGCCTAGCGGGAAACTCCTACGAGCAGTACTTC; CDR3aa: CSARSLAGNSYEQYF
abundance: few; v_gene: TRBV20-1; d_gene: TRBD1; j_gene: TRBJ1-5; CDR3nt: TGCAGTGCCACCGGGACAGGCTTCAATCAGCCCCAGCATTTT; CDR3aa: CSATGTGFNQPQHF
abundance: .; v_gene: TRBV6-6; d_gene: .; j_gene: TRBJ2-1; CDR3nt: TGTGCCAGCAGTTACTCTCGACCCCCCCAAGAGACCCAGTTCTTC; CDR3aa: CASSYSRPPQETQFF
abundance: .; v_gene: TRBV20-1; d_gene: TRBD2; j_gene: TRBJ2-7; CDR3nt: TGCAGTGCTTTGAGCGGGAGTAACTACGAGCAGTACTTC; CDR3aa: CSALSGSNYEQYF
abundance: few; v_gene: TRBV29-1; d_gene: .; j_gene: TRBJ2-4; CDR3nt: TGCAGCGTTGAAGAGGGGGGTATAGCCAAAAACATTCAGTACTTC; CDR3aa: CSVEEGGIAKNIQYF
abundance: .; v_gene: TRBV29-1; d_gene: .; j_gene: TRBJ2-7; CDR3nt: TGCAGCGTTGAGGGAAGGAAATCCTACGAGCAGTACTTC; CDR3aa: CSVEGRKSYEQYF
abundance: .; v_gene: TRBV2; d_gene: TRBD1; j_gene: TRBJ2-7; CDR3nt: TGTGCCAGCAGGACAGGGGACCCTCCCTACGAGCAGTACTTC; CDR3aa: CASRTGDPPYEQYF
abundance: .; v_gene: TRBV15; d_gene: .; j_gene: TRBJ2-3; CDR3nt: TGTGCCACCAGCAGAGGGGATACGCAGTATTTT; CDR3aa: CATSRGDTQYF
abundance: few; v_gene: TRBV7-2; d_gene: .; j_gene: TRBJ2-6; CDR3nt: TGTGCCAGCAGCCCAGGTCCCAGGGCCGGGGCCAACGTCCTGACTTTC; CDR3aa: CASSPGPRAGANVLTF
abundance: .; v_gene: TRBV9; d_gene: .; j_gene: TRBJ2-7; CDR3nt: TGTGCCAGCAGCGTAGTGGGTCTTGAGCAGTACTTC; CDR3aa: CASSVVGLEQYF
abundance: few; v_gene: TRBV29-1; d_gene: TRBD2; j_gene: TRBJ2-1; CDR3nt: TGCAGCGTTGAAGATCACGGGGGGTCCTACAATGAGCAGTTCTTC; CDR3aa: CSVEDHGGSYNEQFF
abundance: .; v_gene: TRBV21-1; d_gene: .; j_gene: TRBJ2-7; CDR3nt: TGTGCCAGCCGACAGCACCATACCTACGAGCAGTACTTC; CDR3aa: CASRQHHTYEQYF